Below, 27 T cell receptor beta chains from the same sample are listed, as sequenced in a study of T-cell memory formation after mild COVID-19. TCRdb processed the 5' RACE reads anew with MiXCR; each CDR3 protein has one entry. The sample shows 120,000 to 150,000 distinct CDR3 sequences, around 14% of them seen only once. Sequenced material: PBMCs or a T cell subset sorted from them (not recorded which). The receptors stem from an adult woman who had mild COVID-19 (a few samples of this study predate the infection). Cell type and time point are not known.

This clonotype was seen a few times. The chain uses TRBV7-9 and TRBJ2-1; 7 bases agree with TRBD1. Germline V gene lookup returns CDR1 SEHNR and CDR2 FQNEAQ (reference sequence). Trimming removed 5 bases from V and 6 bases from J; junction bases left unmatched: 13. This CDR3 spans 16 amino acids. In DNA form, the CDR3 reads TGTGCCAGCAGCCGAGAGGGGGCTGGTTTTTCCAATGAGCAGTTCTTC. It yields the protein CASSREGAGFSNEQFF.

This clonotype was counted between two and nine times. V and J are TRBV27 and TRBJ2-1, with 11 bases identical to TRBD2. The CDR3 length is 16 residues. CDR1 is MNHEY and CDR2 is SMNVEV in the germline V gene (reference sequence). With V trimmed by 1 base and J by 6 bases, 5 bases remained unmatched. CDR3 in amino acids: CASSLLAGGPGNEQFF. CDR3 DNA: TGTGCCAGCAGTTTATTAGCGGGGGGGCCTGGCAATGAGCAGTTCTTC.

There are a few counts of this clonotype. The chain employs TRBV12-3 or TRBV12-4 and TRBJ1-3; 8 nucleotides agree with TRBD1. CDR3 length: 15 residues. Trimming took 6 bases from V and 4 from J; bases not matched to a gene: 8. In DNA, the CDR3 is TGTGCCAGCAGAGACCCCAGGGGGCGAGGAAACACCATATATTTT. Protein sequence: CASRDPRGRGNTIYF.

V is TRBV5-1 and J is TRBJ2-7; 8 bases are a match to TRBD1. The CDR3 loop spans 14 amino acids. Looked up from germline, CDR1 is SGHRS and CDR2 is YFSETQ. The trim removed 0 bases at V and 4 bases at J, leaving 3 bases unmatched. In DNA form, the CDR3 reads TGCGCCAGCAGCTTGGACAGGGGGGTGTACGAGCAGTACTTC. It codes for CASSLDRGVYEQYF.

In this sample, this clonotype turned up a few times. The V gene is TRBV13, the J gene TRBJ2-3, with D unclear. The CDR3 spans 15 residues. CDR1 is PRHDT and CDR2 is FYEKMQ in the germline V gene (reference sequence). V lost 0 bases and J lost 2, with 9 bases in between. Here the CDR3 reads CASSLGMVATDTQYF. CDR3 coding DNA: TGTGCCAGCAGCTTAGGTATGGTTGCCACAGATACGCAGTATTTT.

The chain combines TRBV12-3 or TRBV12-4 with TRBJ2-3; D gene unclear. The CDR3 loop spans 15 amino acids. V was cut by 2 bases and J by 2 bases, with 11 bases left in between. As DNA, the CDR3 is TGTGCCAGCAGTTTATTTCAGCCGGACACAGATACGCAGTATTTT. It specifies CASSLFQPDTDTQYF.

This clonotype was observed a handful of times. The V call is TRBV5-1, the J call TRBJ2-7, with 7 bases identical to TRBD1. V lost 3 bases and J lost 0; bases outside the gene matches: 6. The CDR3 consists of 15 residues. Germline V gene lookup returns CDR1 SGHRS and CDR2 YFSETQ. Here the CDR3 reads CASSWGTAPSYEQYF. CDR3 nucleotides: TGCGCCAGCAGCTGGGGGACAGCTCCCTCCTACGAGCAGTACTTC.

J is TRBJ2-1 and V is TRBV18; 8 positions match TRBD1. The junction had 18 bases not matched to a gene; V was cut back by 3 bases and J by 5 bases. Germline V gene sequence: CDR1 KGHSH, CDR2 LQKENI. This CDR3 has 19 amino acids. The chain's CDR3 is CASSPDRDALRATHNEQFF. The CDR3 DNA follows: TGTGCCAGCTCACCGGACAGGGATGCCCTTAGGGCAACGCACAATGAGCAGTTCTTC.

This clonotype was observed a handful of times. DNA of the CDR3: TGTGCCAGCAGCTTGCTCCCTGGACTAGCGATGGGAAATGAGCAGTTCTTC. Translating gives CASSLLPGLAMGNEQFF. The chain combines TRBV5-8 with TRBJ2-1; the match to TRBD2 covers 9 bases. This CDR3 region has 17 residues. Germline lookup yields CDR1 SGHTS and CDR2 YDEGEE. V lost 1 base and J lost 7; bases outside the gene matches: 12.

This clonotype has just a few counts. The CDR3 loop reads CASSLLTGGVRPSARYEQYF. CDR3 in DNA: TGTGCCAGCAGCTTGTTAACGGGGGGCGTTCGTCCATCGGCGCGCTACGAGCAGTACTTC. This chain uses TRBV5-6 with TRBJ2-7; the D gene is possibly TRBD2 (7 bases). Trimming cost V 1 base and J 3 bases, with 29 bases left between them. CDR1 is SGHDT and CDR2 is YYEEEE in the germline V gene. The CDR3 is 20 residues long.

This clonotype was observed a handful of times. The chain recombines TRBV21-1 with TRBJ1-1. TRBV21-1 constitutes a pseudogene. The CDR3 sequence is 13 residues long. For the CDR3, the DNA is TGTGCCAGCAGAAAGCCGGTGAACACTGAAGCTTTCTTT. This translates into CASRKPVNTEAFF.

The chain uses TRBV7-3 and TRBJ1-1, with D maybe TRBD1 (6 bases). V lost 4 bases, J lost 4 bases, and 19 bases lay in between. Per the germline V gene, CDR1 is SGHTA and CDR2 is FQGTGA. This CDR3 region has 16 residues. The CDR3 loop is CASSSGVGHTATEAFF. CDR3 nucleotides: TGTGCCAGCAGCTCAGGGGTCGGGCATACTGCCACTGAAGCTTTCTTT.

The chain links TRBV29-1 to TRBJ2-1; D not certain. The CDR3 spans 11 residues. Germline V lookup: CDR1 SQVTM, CDR2 ANQGSEA. The V and J ends lost 3 bases and 6 bases respectively, with 6 bases between them. CDR3 in DNA: TGCAGCGTTGAGCAGTTCAATGAGCAGTTCTTC. Translating gives CSVEQFNEQFF.

The chain uses TRBV7-2 and TRBJ2-7, with D hard to call. The CDR3 has 12 residues. The V gene lost 2 bases and the J gene lost 3 bases, with 5 bases spanning the gap. The germline V gene has CDR1 SGHTA and CDR2 FQGNSA. For the CDR3, the DNA is TGTGCCAGCAGCTTACGGATCTACGAGCAGTACTTC. As protein: CASSLRIYEQYF.

The chain employs TRBV24-1 and TRBJ2-5; D not resolved. The germline V gene encodes CDR1 KGHDR and CDR2 SFDVKD. The CDR3 contains 13 residues. Trimming pared 5 bases from V and 5 bases from J, leaving 11 bases between. Here the CDR3 DNA reads TGTGCCACCAGTGTCAGCGATCCTGAGACCCAGTACTTC. This encodes CATSVSDPETQYF.

The rearrangement joins TRBV3-1 to TRBJ2-7; D remains ambiguous. CDR3 length: 13 amino acids. V dropped 2 bases and J dropped 3 bases, with 8 bases sitting between them. Germline CDR1 and CDR2: LGHDT and YNNKEL (reference sequence). The chain's CDR3 is CASSQIQYYEQYF. CDR3 in DNA: TGTGCCAGCAGCCAAATCCAGTACTACGAGCAGTACTTC.

This clonotype was detected ten times or more. This chain links TRBV15 with TRBJ2-7; 11 positions agree with TRBD1. Losses at the gene ends were 0 bases for V and 5 bases for J; bases not matched to a gene: 9. This CDR3 region has 17 residues. CDR1 LNHNV and CDR2 YYDKDF come from the germline V gene (reference sequence). This chain's CDR3 is CATSREGTGGIGNEQYF. The CDR3 nucleotides are TGTGCCACCAGCAGAGAGGGGACAGGGGGGATCGGAAACGAGCAGTACTTC.

V and J are TRBV7-2 and TRBJ1-2, with 8 bases lining up with TRBD1. The CDR3 length is 13 residues. V shed 5 bases, J shed 6 bases, and the junction held 5 bases outside the gene matches. Germline CDR1 is SGHTA and CDR2 is FQGNSA. The CDR3 sequence: CASSPLQGDGYTF. The CDR3 nucleotides are TGTGCCAGCAGCCCTTTACAGGGGGATGGCTACACCTTC.

Concerning this clonotype itself: A read error may explain this, as a much larger clone is one base away. The rearrangement joins TRBV9 to TRBJ2-7, with D perhaps TRBD2 (5 bases). The CDR3 length is 15 residues. From germline, CDR1 is SGDLS and CDR2 YYNGEE. Trimming stripped 0 bases from V and 4 bases from J, with 14 bases between. The DNA for the CDR3 is TGTGCCAGCAGCGTAGCGGGATGGATACTTTACGAGCAGTACTTC. Encoded protein: CASSVAGWILYEQYF.

This clonotype has ten or more counts. This chain links TRBV5-1 with TRBJ2-3, with 8 bases lining up with TRBD2. The V gene end was trimmed by 1 base and the J gene end by 4 bases; junction bases not matched to a gene: 5. This CDR3 has 15 amino acids. Germline CDR1 is SGHRS and CDR2 is YFSETQ. The CDR3 DNA reads TGCGCCAGCAGCTTGACGGGGGGGCCCCCAGATACGCAGTATTTT. Protein sequence: CASSLTGGPPDTQYF.

This clonotype was picked up a small number of times. The V call is TRBV2, the J call TRBJ2-7, with TRBD1 as a possible D gene (6 bases). The CDR3 extends over 14 amino acids. The V gene's germline CDR1 is SNHLY and CDR2 FYNNEI. V lost 2 bases, J lost 3 bases, and 11 bases lay in between. In DNA, the CDR3 is TGTGCCAGCAGTGAATACGACAGGCTCTACGAGCAGTACTTC. Encoded protein: CASSEYDRLYEQYF.

The J gene is TRBJ2-5, the V gene TRBV7-2; 11 bases agree with TRBD2. Germline V gene sequence: CDR1 SGHTA, CDR2 FQGNSA. The CDR3 runs to 15 residues. The V and J ends lost 1 base and 4 bases, in that order; junction bases with no gene match: 2. The CDR3 here is CASSLDSGRAETQYF. As DNA, the CDR3 is TGTGCCAGCAGCTTAGATAGCGGGAGGGCAGAGACCCAGTACTTC.

The gene calls are TRBV3-1 and TRBJ2-5; the D gene is possibly TRBD1 (7 bases). This CDR3 has 19 residues. Germline V CDR1 and CDR2: LGHDT, YNNKEL (reference sequence). V was pared by 3 bases and J by 5 bases, with 28 bases between. CDR3 amino acids: CASSHQTGTESTRSETQYF. CDR3 nucleotides: TGTGCCAGCAGCCACCAGACCGGGACAGAATCGACTAGGTCTGAGACCCAGTACTTC.

The chain employs TRBV29-1 and TRBJ2-3; TRBD1 agrees at 8 bases. Per germline, CDR1 SQVTM and CDR2 ANQGSEA. Trimming at V came to 6 bases and at J to 0 bases, leaving 5 bases not matched to a gene. The CDR3 covers 14 residues. Written as DNA, the CDR3 is TGCAGCGTGGACGGACAGGGAAGCACAGATACGCAGTATTTT. Its protein product is CSVDGQGSTDTQYF.

This clonotype was seen at least ten times. The V call is TRBV6-5, the J call TRBJ2-1, with D maybe TRBD1 (5 bases). V dropped 2 bases and J dropped 7 bases, with 9 bases sitting between them. The germline CDR1 and CDR2 sequences are MNHEY and SVGAGI. CDR3 length: 13 residues. CDR3 coding DNA: TGTGCCAGCAGTTACCTGGGGCAGAATGAGCAGTTCTTC. Protein: CASSYLGQNEQFF.

In this sample, this clonotype turned up a few times. The CDR3 here is CASSLTASGGNEQFF. The CDR3, as DNA: TGTGCCAGCAGCTTGACGGCTAGCGGGGGGAATGAGCAGTTCTTC. The chain joins TRBV5-5 to TRBJ2-1, with TRBD2 matching over 11 bases. The CDR3 covers 15 residues. J was trimmed by 7 bases and V by 1 base; bases with no gene match: 4. CDR1 and CDR2 (germline): SGHKS, YYEKEE (reference sequence). Using reference TRBV5-5 and TRBJ2-1 for the parts outside the CDR3, the full variable domain is DAGVTQSPTHLIKTRGQQVTLRCSPISGHKSVSWYQQVLGQGPQFIFQYYEKEERGRGNFPDRFSARQFPNYSSELNVNALLLGDSALYLCASSLTASGGNEQFFGPGTRLTVL.

This clonotype occurred a few times. This rearrangement joins TRBV5-6 to TRBJ1-1; the D is unclear. Trimming took off 2 bases at V and 0 bases at J, with 8 bases between the two ends. Germline CDR1 SGHDT, CDR2 YYEEEE. The length of the CDR3 is 14 residues. DNA of the CDR3: TGTGCCAGCAGCTTAGGCGGAATGAACACTGAAGCTTTCTTT. Translated, it gives CASSLGGMNTEAFF. The full variable domain, in which reference TRBV5-6 and TRBJ1-1 provide the parts outside the CDR3, is DAGVTQSPTHLIKTRGQQVTLRCSPKSGHDTVSWYQQALGQGPQFIFQYYEEEERQRGNFPDRFSGHQFPNYSSELNVNALLLGDSALYLCASSLGGMNTEAFFGQGTRLTVV.